The 9 T cell receptor beta chains below all came from one sample that was sequenced in a study of blood T cell repertoires in COVID-19. Clones were read by immunoSEQ multiplex PCR, and TCRdb kept only the in-frame ones, dropping some. The table shows a few hundred thousand clones, with 75% to 90% occurring only once. The sample taken for sequencing was peripheral blood. Every receptor here comes from an older woman with acute or convalescent COVID-19.

V gene TRBV19 combines with J gene TRBJ1-5; no firm D call. The CDR3 contains 16 residues. CDR1 LNHDA and CDR2 SQIVND come from the germline V gene (reference sequence). V was cut by 5 bases and J by 4 bases, with 18 bases left in between. CDR3: CASSFPSGNGNQPQHF. The CDR3 region has the DNA TGTGCCAGTAGTTTTCCTTCGGGAAACGGGAATCAGCCCCAGCATTTT.

The J gene is TRBJ1-6, the V gene TRBV6-5; tentative D call: TRBD1 (6 bases). CDR1 is MNHEY, CDR2 SVGAGI, per germline. Trimming removed 6 bases at V and 5 bases at J, with 11 bases between. CDR3 length equals 14 residues. CDR3 in amino acids: CASSRGQNNSPLHF. For the CDR3, the DNA is TGTGCCAGCAGCCGCGGACAGAATAATTCACCCCTCCACTTT.

This clone was detected only a few times. The CDR3 protein is CASSSLGAANEKLFF. The CDR3 bases are TGTGCCAGCAGTTCGCTGGGGGCTGCTAATGAAAAACTGTTTTTT. V gene TRBV27 combines with J gene TRBJ1-4; weak D call: TRBD1 (6 bases). V shed 4 bases and J shed 3 bases, with 12 bases lying between them. Germline V lookup: CDR1 MNHEY, CDR2 SMNVEV (reference sequence). The CDR3 extends over 15 amino acids.

The V and J genes are TRBV7-9 and TRBJ1-6; D call uncertain. Trimming left V 4 bases short and J 13 bases short, with 11 bases between. The CDR3 is made up of 12 amino acids. Germline loops: CDR1 SEHNR, CDR2 FQNEAQ (reference sequence). CDR3 bases: TGTGCCAGCAGCTCAGGCGACGTCCCCCTCCACTTT. Translating gives CASSSGDVPLHF.

The table lists this clone with a count of one. The genes are TRBV9 and TRBJ2-2; 10 nucleotides agree with TRBD1. Germline lookup yields CDR1 SGDLS and CDR2 YYNGEE. This CDR3 has 15 residues. V dropped 4 bases and J dropped 7; count of bases not matched to a gene: 7. This chain's CDR3 is CASSPRTGGHGELFF. In DNA form, the CDR3 reads TGTGCCAGCAGCCCTAGGACAGGGGGTCACGGGGAGCTGTTTTTT.

The chain joins TRBV2 to TRBJ2-1, with 14 bases lining up with TRBD2. The junction had 4 bases not matched to a gene; V was cut back by 5 bases and J by 7 bases. The CDR3 extends over 15 amino acids. CDR1 is SNHLY, CDR2 FYNNEI, per germline. The CDR3 loop is CASSLGLAGENEQFF. The CDR3 DNA is TGTGCCAGCAGTTTGGGACTAGCGGGGGAAAATGAGCAGTTCTTC. The full variable domain, rest sourced from reference TRBV2 and TRBJ2-1, is EPEVTQTPSHQVTQMGQEVILRCVPISNHLYFYWYRQILGQKVEFLVSFYNNEISEKSEIFDDQFSVERPDGSNFTLKIRSTKLEDSAMYFCASSLGLAGENEQFFGPGTRLTVL.

In this sample, this clone turned up a few times. The V gene is TRBV7-9, the J gene TRBJ2-2; D is uncertain. Germline assignment: CDR1 SEHNR and CDR2 FQNEAQ (reference sequence). The CDR3 covers 16 residues. V lost 4 bases, J lost 0 bases, and 12 bases lay in between. The CDR3 coding sequence is TGTGCCAGCAGCTCCCCGAGAACAGCGAACACCGGGGAGCTGTTTTTT. Translation gives CASSSPRTANTGELFF.

The chain carries TRBV1 and TRBJ2-7; the D call in the table, TRBD1, was not verified against the DNA. TRBV1 is a pseudogene segment. The CDR3 is 15 residues long. CDR3 coding DNA: TGCACCAGCAGCCGGCCCCGCTTAACAGGGTACGAGCAGTACTTC. Protein: CTSSRPRLTGYEQYF.

The V and J genes are TRBV4-1 and TRBJ1-5; TRBD1 is a possible D gene (5 bases). V lost 5 bases and J 6 bases, leaving 8 bases between the germline ends. The CDR3 is 12 residues long. Germline CDR1 MGHRA, CDR2 YSYEKL. The CDR3 region is CASSTGGQPQHF. DNA of the CDR3: TGCGCCAGCAGCACAGGTGGTCAGCCCCAGCATTTT.